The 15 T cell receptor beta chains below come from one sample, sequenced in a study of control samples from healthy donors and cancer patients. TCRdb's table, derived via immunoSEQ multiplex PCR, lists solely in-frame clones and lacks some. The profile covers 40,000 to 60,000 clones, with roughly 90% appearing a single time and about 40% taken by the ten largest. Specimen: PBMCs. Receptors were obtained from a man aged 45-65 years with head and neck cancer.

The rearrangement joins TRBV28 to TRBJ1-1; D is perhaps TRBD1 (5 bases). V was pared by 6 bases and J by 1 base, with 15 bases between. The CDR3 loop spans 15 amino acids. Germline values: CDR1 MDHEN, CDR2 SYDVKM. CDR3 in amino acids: CASRDVLGPNTEAFF. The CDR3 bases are TGTGCCAGCAGGGATGTCTTGGGACCGAACACTGAAGCTTTCTTT.

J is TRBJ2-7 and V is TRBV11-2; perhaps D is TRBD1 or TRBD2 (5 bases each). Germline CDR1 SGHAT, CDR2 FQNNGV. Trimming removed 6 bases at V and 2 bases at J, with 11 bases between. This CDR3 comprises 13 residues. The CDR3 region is CASSWGRPYEQYF. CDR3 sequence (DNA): TGTGCCAGCAGTTGGGGACGGCCCTACGAGCAGTACTTC.

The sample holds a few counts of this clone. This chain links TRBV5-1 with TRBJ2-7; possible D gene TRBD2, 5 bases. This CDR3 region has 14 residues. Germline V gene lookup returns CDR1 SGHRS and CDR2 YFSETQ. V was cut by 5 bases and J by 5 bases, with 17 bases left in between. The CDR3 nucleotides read TGCGCCAGCAGACTCTACGGCCGGACTGACGAGCAGTACTTC. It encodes CASRLYGRTDEQYF.

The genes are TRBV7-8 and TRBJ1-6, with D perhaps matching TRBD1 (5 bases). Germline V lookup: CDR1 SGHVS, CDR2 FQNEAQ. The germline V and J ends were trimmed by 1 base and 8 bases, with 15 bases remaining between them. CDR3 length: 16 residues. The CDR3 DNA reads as TGTGCCAGCAGCTTAGTTCAGGGCTACGACCATTCACCCCTCCACTTT. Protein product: CASSLVQGYDHSPLHF.

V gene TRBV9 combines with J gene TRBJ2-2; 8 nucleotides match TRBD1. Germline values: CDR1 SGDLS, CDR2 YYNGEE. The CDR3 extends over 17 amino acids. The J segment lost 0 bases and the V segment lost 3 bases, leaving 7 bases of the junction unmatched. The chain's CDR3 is CASSAGDRRPNTGELFF. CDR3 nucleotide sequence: TGTGCCAGCAGCGCGGGGGACAGGCGACCGAACACCGGGGAGCTGTTTTTT.

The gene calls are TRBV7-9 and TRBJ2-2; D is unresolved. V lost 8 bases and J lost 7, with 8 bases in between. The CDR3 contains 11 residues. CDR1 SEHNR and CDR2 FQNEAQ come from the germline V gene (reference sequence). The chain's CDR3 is CASLRDGELFF. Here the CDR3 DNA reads TGTGCCAGCCTCCGAGACGGGGAGCTGTTTTTT.

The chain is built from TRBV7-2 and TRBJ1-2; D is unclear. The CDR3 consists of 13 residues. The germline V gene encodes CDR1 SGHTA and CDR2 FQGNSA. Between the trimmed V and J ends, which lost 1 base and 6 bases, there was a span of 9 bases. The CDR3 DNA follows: TGTGCCAGCAGCTTAGTTCCGGGGAATGGCTACACCTTC. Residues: CASSLVPGNGYTF.

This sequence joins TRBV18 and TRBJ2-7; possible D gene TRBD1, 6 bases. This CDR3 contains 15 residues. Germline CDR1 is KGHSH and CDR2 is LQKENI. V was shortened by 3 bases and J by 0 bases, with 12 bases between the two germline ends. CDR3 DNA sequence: TGTGCCAGCTCACCCGCGGACAGCGTCTCCTACGAGCAGTACTTC. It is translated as CASSPADSVSYEQYF.

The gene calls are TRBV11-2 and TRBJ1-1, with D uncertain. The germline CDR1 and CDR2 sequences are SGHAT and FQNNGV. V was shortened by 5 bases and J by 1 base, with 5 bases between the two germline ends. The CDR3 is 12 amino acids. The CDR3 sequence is CASSRPNTEAFF. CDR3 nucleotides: TGTGCCAGCAGCCGGCCGAACACTGAAGCTTTCTTT.

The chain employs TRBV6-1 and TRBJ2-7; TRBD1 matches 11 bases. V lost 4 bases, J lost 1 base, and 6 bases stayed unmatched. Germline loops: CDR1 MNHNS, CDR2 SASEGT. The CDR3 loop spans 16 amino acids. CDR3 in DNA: TGTGCCAGCAGTGCACCGGGACAGGGGGGATCCTACGAGCAGTACTTC. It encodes CASSAPGQGGSYEQYF.

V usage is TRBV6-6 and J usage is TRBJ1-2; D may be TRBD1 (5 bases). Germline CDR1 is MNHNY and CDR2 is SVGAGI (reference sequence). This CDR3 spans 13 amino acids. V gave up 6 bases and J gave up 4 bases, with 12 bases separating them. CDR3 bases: TGTGCCAGCAGCCCGGGACCTACCTATGGCTACACCTTC. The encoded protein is CASSPGPTYGYTF.

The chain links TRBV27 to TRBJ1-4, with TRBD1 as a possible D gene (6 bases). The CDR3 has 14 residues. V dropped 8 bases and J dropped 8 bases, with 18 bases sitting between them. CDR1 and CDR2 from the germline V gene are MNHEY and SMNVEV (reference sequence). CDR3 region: CASRLGGFREKLFF. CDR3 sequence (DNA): TGTGCCAGCCGATTAGGGGGGTTTAGGGAAAAACTGTTTTTT. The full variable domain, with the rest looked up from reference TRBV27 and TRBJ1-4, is EAQVTQNPRYLITVTGKKLTVTCSQNMNHEYMSWYRQDPGLGLRQIYYSMNVEVTDKGDVPEGYKVSRKEKRNFPLILESPSPNQTSLYFCASRLGGFREKLFFGSGTQLSVL.

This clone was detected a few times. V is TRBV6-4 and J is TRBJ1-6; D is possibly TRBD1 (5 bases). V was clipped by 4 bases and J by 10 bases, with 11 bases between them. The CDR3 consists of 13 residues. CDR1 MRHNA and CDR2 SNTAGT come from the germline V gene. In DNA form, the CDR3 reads TGTGCCAGCAGTGCGGGGGAAGGATCACCCCTCCACTTT. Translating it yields CASSAGEGSPLHF.

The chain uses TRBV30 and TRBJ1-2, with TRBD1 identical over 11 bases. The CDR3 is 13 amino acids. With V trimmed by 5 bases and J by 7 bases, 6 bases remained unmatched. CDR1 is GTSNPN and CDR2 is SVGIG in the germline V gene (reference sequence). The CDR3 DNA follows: TGTGCCTGGGCTGGACAGGGGGCTTCTGGCTACACCTTC. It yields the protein CAWAGQGASGYTF.

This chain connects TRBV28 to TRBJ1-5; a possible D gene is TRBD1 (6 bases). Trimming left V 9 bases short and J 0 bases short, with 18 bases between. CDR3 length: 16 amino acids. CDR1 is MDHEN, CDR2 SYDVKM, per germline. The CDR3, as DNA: TGTGCCAGTAGACAGGACAAGGCTTATAGCAATCAGCCCCAGCATTTT. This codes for CASRQDKAYSNQPQHF.